The 20 T cell receptor beta chains in this list originate from one sample, sequenced in a study of T-cell reconstitution after alpha-beta-depleted transplantation in children. Unique molecular identifiers were incorporated into the prepared TCRbeta library. TCRdb re-analysed the PCR reads in MiXCR, keeping a single row per CDR3 protein. The repertoire includes more than 85,000 distinct CDR3 sequences, under 7% of them detected once, and 6.1% sits in the top ten. Source: PBMCs, mostly from graft donor cells, taken 60 days after TCRalphabeta/CD19-depleted stem cell transplant. The receptors were sampled from a female patient between 2 and 15 years old who had a stem cell transplant for Fanconi anemia, so the T cells may come from the graft donor.

In nucleotides, the CDR3 is TGTGCCAGCAGAAGGGGACTAGCGGGCTACGAGCAGTACTTC. Translating it yields CASRRGLAGYEQYF. The V gene is TRBV6-5, the J gene TRBJ2-7; 12 positions agree with TRBD2. CDR1 and CDR2 from the germline V gene are MNHEY and SVGAGI. Trimming cost V 6 bases and J 3 bases; bases outside gene matches: 3. This CDR3 is built from 14 residues.

This clonotype has a count of ten or more. CDR3 coding DNA: TGTGCCAGCAGTTTATGGCTCTTGGACAGTACGAGTGGGGCCAACGTCCTGACTTTC. This translates into CASSLWLLDSTSGANVLTF. The chain employs TRBV28 and TRBJ2-6, with D maybe TRBD1 (6 bases). The CDR3 consists of 19 residues. V shed 0 bases and J shed 3 bases, with 18 bases lying between them. Germline V CDR1 and CDR2: MDHEN, SYDVKM.

In its sample, this clonotype was seen many times. The chain employs TRBV28 and TRBJ2-1; tentative D call: TRBD1 (5 bases). The germline V gene encodes CDR1 MDHEN and CDR2 SYDVKM. The CDR3 totals 16 residues. V was trimmed by 7 bases and J by 3 bases, leaving 19 bases between them. The CDR3 DNA reads as TGTGCCAGCACCTCACAAAGAGCAGGGAACTACAATGAGCAGTTCTTC. Protein product: CASTSQRAGNYNEQFF.

This clonotype came up many times. V and J are TRBV23-1 and TRBJ2-2; D unresolved. TRBV23-1 has ORF status, its function being uncertain. Trimming left V 1 base short and J 6 bases short, with 18 bases between. The CDR3 extends over 17 amino acids. The chain's CDR3 is CASSQFSSGIIAGELFF. CDR3 coding DNA: TGCGCCAGCAGTCAATTCTCCTCAGGAATAATCGCCGGGGAGCTGTTTTTT.

This chain uses TRBV15 with TRBJ2-7, with D tentatively TRBD1 or TRBD2 (6 bases each). The V gene lost 1 base and the J gene lost 2 bases, with 12 bases spanning the gap. The CDR3 totals 15 residues. Germline values: CDR1 LNHNV, CDR2 YYDKDF (reference sequence). This CDR3 reads CATSRGSGAPYEQYF. CDR3 in DNA: TGTGCCACCAGCAGAGGGTCGGGGGCCCCCTACGAGCAGTACTTC.

This clonotype was observed a handful of times. The chain links TRBV3-1 to TRBJ2-1; 7 bases are a match to TRBD2. The V and J ends lost 2 bases and 6 bases, in that order; junction bases with no gene match: 13. CDR1 and CDR2 from the germline V gene are LGHDT and YNNKEL (reference sequence). This CDR3 is built from 17 residues. As DNA, the CDR3 is TGTGCCAGCAGCCAACAGGCGGGAGCTAGAAAGTTCAATGAGCAGTTCTTC. Encoded protein: CASSQQAGARKFNEQFF.

Many counts were recorded for this clonotype. V usage is TRBV4-2 and J usage is TRBJ2-5, with 7 bases aligning to TRBD1. The V gene end was trimmed by 4 bases and the J gene end by 2 bases; junction bases not matched to a gene: 13. Germline CDR1 is LGHNA and CDR2 is YNFKEQ. This CDR3 comprises 17 residues. CDR3 DNA sequence: TGTGCCAGCAGCCCTTTGTTGGGGACAGACATACAAGAGACCCAGTACTTC. As protein: CASSPLLGTDIQETQYF.

This clonotype was recorded many times. The chain couples TRBV5-1 to TRBJ2-5; 13 bases are shared with TRBD2. Germline V gene lookup returns CDR1 SGHRS and CDR2 YFSETQ. The CDR3 length is 15 residues. Trimming cost V 4 bases and J 4 bases; bases outside gene matches: 4. In DNA form, the CDR3 reads TGCGCCAGCAGCGGGGGACTAGCGGGGCCAGAGACCCAGTACTTC. Encoded protein: CASSGGLAGPETQYF.

There are many counts of this clonotype. The chain joins TRBV3-1 to TRBJ2-7; no reliable D call. V was clipped by 0 bases and J by 2 bases, with 5 bases between them. The CDR3 totals 13 residues. Germline CDR1 LGHDT, CDR2 YNNKEL (reference sequence). The CDR3 region has the DNA TGTGCCAGCAGCCAAGATGGGACCTACGAGCAGTACTTC. Translation: CASSQDGTYEQYF.

The sample holds a few counts of this clonotype. The chain joins TRBV18 to TRBJ1-1, with TRBD1 as a possible D gene (5 bases). Germline V gene lookup returns CDR1 KGHSH and CDR2 LQKENI. The CDR3 is made up of 14 amino acids. Deletions cut 6 bases from V and 3 bases from J, with 14 bases between. The CDR3 DNA is TGTGCCAGCTCCCCTCAGGGAACGGACACTGAAGCTTTCTTT. Protein sequence: CASSPQGTDTEAFF.

This clonotype was counted ten times or more. CDR3 nucleotide sequence: TGCAGCGTGGGACAGGACTACGAGCAGTACTTC. It translates to CSVGQDYEQYF. The chain recombines TRBV29-1 with TRBJ2-7; 8 nucleotides agree with TRBD1. Germline V CDR1 and CDR2: SQVTM, ANQGSEA. There are 11 residues in the CDR3. V lost 6 bases and J lost 3; bases outside the gene matches: 1.

This clonotype was picked up a small number of times. The chain joins TRBV6-5 to TRBJ2-5, with D possibly TRBD2 on 6 matching bases. The CDR3 covers 12 residues. The germline gives CDR1 MNHEY, CDR2 SVGAGI. Trimming removed 7 bases at V and 7 bases at J, with 13 bases between. Here the CDR3 reads CASTIAGGTQYF. The CDR3 bases are TGTGCCAGCACCATCGCCGGGGGGACCCAGTACTTC.

This clonotype was counted many times. J is TRBJ2-3 and V is TRBV3-1; 11 bases are shared with TRBD2. J gave up 7 bases and V 4 bases, and 16 bases lay outside the gene matches. CDR3 length equals 18 residues. Germline V gene lookup returns CDR1 LGHDT and CDR2 YNNKEL (reference sequence). The CDR3 region is CASSLRTSGRFTTNTQYF. The DNA of the CDR3 is TGTGCCAGCAGCCTCCGGACTAGCGGGCGGTTTACCACGAATACGCAGTATTTT.

This clonotype was observed many times. The chain carries TRBV2 and TRBJ2-2; 8 nucleotides agree with TRBD1. Germline CDR1 is SNHLY and CDR2 is FYNNEI. V was clipped by 8 bases and J by 6 bases; unmatched bases: 5. CDR3 length: 13 amino acids. This CDR3 is CASGQTGAGELFF. The CDR3 DNA reads TGTGCCAGCGGTCAGACAGGGGCCGGGGAGCTGTTTTTT.

This clonotype was recorded many times. This chain connects TRBV5-1 to TRBJ2-3; 10 bases are shared with TRBD1. J lost 0 bases, V lost 1 base, and 5 bases had no gene match. The CDR3 loop spans 17 amino acids. Per germline, CDR1 SGHRS and CDR2 YFSETQ. CDR3 loop: CASSLFPGQGSTDTQYF. CDR3 bases: TGCGCCAGCAGCTTGTTTCCGGGACAGGGGAGCACAGATACGCAGTATTTT.

The table lists this clonotype with many counts. This sequence joins TRBV5-1 and TRBJ2-5; weak D call: TRBD1 (6 bases). Germline V gene sequence: CDR1 SGHRS, CDR2 YFSETQ. The CDR3 consists of 15 residues. Trimming removed 4 bases at V and 1 base at J, with 14 bases between. The CDR3 nucleotides are TGCGCCAGCAGCCACCAGACAGGCCTCCAAGAGACCCAGTACTTC. Translated, it gives CASSHQTGLQETQYF.

This clonotype was found many times. The V and J genes are TRBV10-3 and TRBJ1-2, with a tentative D call TRBD1 (6 bases). Trimming cost V 9 bases and J 8 bases, with 13 bases left between them. The CDR3 has 11 residues. Per germline, CDR1 ENHRY and CDR2 SYGVKD. The CDR3 loop is CAISGEGGYTF. As DNA, the CDR3 is TGTGCCATTTCAGGGGAAGGGGGCTACACCTTC.

This clonotype was seen more than once but under ten times. V gene TRBV25-1 combines with J gene TRBJ2-1; D perhaps matches TRBD1 (6 bases). Germline loops: CDR1 MGHDK, CDR2 SYGVNS. The CDR3 consists of 11 residues. V gave up 8 bases and J gave up 8 bases, with 10 bases separating them. In DNA, the CDR3 is TGTGCCAGCGCCCCAGGGGATGAGCAGTTCTTC. As protein: CASAPGDEQFF.

The chain couples TRBV6-2 or TRBV6-3 to TRBJ1-1, with 8 bases lining up with TRBD1. In germline, CDR1 is MNHEY, CDR2 SVGEGT. V shed 4 bases, J shed 10 bases, and the junction held 5 bases outside the gene matches. There are 12 residues in the CDR3. The CDR3 protein is CASSLFGQGAFF. Here the CDR3 DNA reads TGTGCCAGCAGTTTATTCGGACAGGGAGCTTTCTTT.

This clonotype appeared a few times. The rearrangement links TRBV7-9 to TRBJ2-1; D may be TRBD1 (5 bases). Germline values: CDR1 SEHNR, CDR2 FQNEAQ (reference sequence). V was cut by 3 bases and J by 6 bases, with 15 bases left in between. The CDR3 spans 15 residues. This chain's CDR3 is CASSLGRAPFNEQFF. As DNA, the CDR3 is TGTGCCAGCAGCTTGGGCAGGGCCCCCTTCAATGAGCAGTTCTTC.